The rows below give T cell receptor beta chains drawn from one sample of a study of T cells in Graves' hyperthyroidism and ophthalmopathy. TCRdb independently ran MiXCR on the multiplex PCR reads; one entry per CDR3 protein. The sample records some 510,000 distinct CDR3 sequences, about 43% being singletons. The sample taken for sequencing was peripheral blood or thyroid tissue (not recorded which). All receptors derive from a woman between 18 and 30 years old with Graves' hyperthyroidism. Both conserved end residues are part of each CDR3. The D gene is left open where the match is weak. Size is omitted from some rows. Given values are once, few, many or a class for expanded clones.

J gene: TRBJ1-5
D gene: NA
V gene: TRBV15
clone size: many
CDR3 DNA: TGTGCCACCAGCAGGGGGGAGAGCAATCAGCCCCAGCATTTT
CDR3 protein: CATSRGESNQPQHF

J gene: TRBJ1-5
D gene: NA
V gene: TRBV20-1
clone size: NA
CDR3 DNA: TGCAGTGCTCCGCCCAGTAGCAATCAGCCCCAGCATTTT
CDR3 protein: CSAPPSSNQPQHF

J gene: TRBJ1-1
D gene: NA
V gene: TRBV7-2
clone size: NA
CDR3 DNA: TGTGCCAGCAGCCCTAGCGGAATGACTGAAGCTTTCTTT
CDR3 protein: CASSPSGMTEAFF

J gene: TRBJ2-7
D gene: NA
V gene: TRBV7-9
clone size: NA
CDR3 DNA: TGTGCCAGCAGCTTAAGCTCACAAGAGTTATTATCCTACGAGCAGTACTTC
CDR3 protein: CASSLSSQELLSYEQYF

J gene: TRBJ1-2
D gene: NA
V gene: TRBV7-9
clone size: once
CDR3 DNA: TGTGCCAGCAGCTACCTTCACGGCTATGGCTACACCTTC
CDR3 protein: CASSYLHGYGYTF

J gene: TRBJ1-5
D gene: NA
V gene: TRBV7-2
clone size: few
CDR3 DNA: TGTGCCAGCAGCTTGGGGAATAGCAATCAGCCCCAGCATTTT
CDR3 protein: CASSLGNSNQPQHF

J gene: TRBJ1-5
D gene: NA
V gene: TRBV10-3
clone size: NA
CDR3 DNA: TGTGCCAGCAGTTACTCGGAGGATTATCAGCCCCAGCATTTT
CDR3 protein: CASSYSEDYQPQHF

J gene: TRBJ1-1
D gene: NA
V gene: TRBV10-3
clone size: NA
CDR3 DNA: TGTGCCAGCAGTTACCTGTATCGGACAGCCCATGAAGCTTTCTTT
CDR3 protein: CASSYLYRTAHEAFF

J gene: TRBJ2-2
D gene: NA
V gene: TRBV4-2
clone size: NA
CDR3 DNA: TGTGCCAGCAGCCAAGTGGTTGCGGGCTCCGGGGAGCTGTTTTTT
CDR3 protein: CASSQVVAGSGELFF

J gene: TRBJ2-3
D gene: NA
V gene: TRBV25-1
clone size: NA
CDR3 DNA: TGTGCCAGCAGCGGTAGCGGTGCTAGCACAGATACGCAGTATTTT
CDR3 protein: CASSGSGASTDTQYF

J gene: TRBJ1-6
D gene: NA
V gene: TRBV7-9
clone size: NA
CDR3 DNA: TGTGCCAGCAACTTAGACAGTAACTATAATTCACCCCTCCACTTT
CDR3 protein: CASNLDSNYNSPLHF

J gene: TRBJ2-7
D gene: NA
V gene: TRBV29-1
clone size: NA
CDR3 DNA: TGCAGCGCGATGGGACACCGATCCTACGAGCAGTACTTC
CDR3 protein: CSAMGHRSYEQYF

J gene: TRBJ2-5
D gene: TRBD2
V gene: TRBV19
clone size: NA
CDR3 DNA: TGTGCCAGTAGATCGGGGGCTAGCGGGCAAGAGACCCAGTACTTC
CDR3 protein: CASRSGASGQETQYF

J gene: TRBJ2-7
D gene: NA
V gene: TRBV6-5
clone size: few
CDR3 DNA: TGTGCCAGCAGTACCGACTTCTACGAGCAGTACTTC
CDR3 protein: CASSTDFYEQYF

J gene: TRBJ2-2
D gene: TRBD2
V gene: TRBV7-6
clone size: NA
CDR3 DNA: TGTGCCAGCCGCGGGGGGGGTGCCGGGGAGCTGTTTTTT
CDR3 protein: CASRGGGAGELFF

J gene: TRBJ2-7
D gene: NA
V gene: TRBV10-3
clone size: few
CDR3 DNA: TGTGCCATCAGTGAGACCCATAACGAGCAGTACTTC
CDR3 protein: CAISETHNEQYF

J gene: TRBJ1-1
D gene: NA
V gene: TRBV7-6
clone size: many
CDR3 DNA: TGTGCCAGCAGCTTAGAAGGGTTTTACGAAGCTTTCTTT
CDR3 protein: CASSLEGFYEAFF

J gene: TRBJ1-1
D gene: NA
V gene: TRBV29-1
clone size: many
CDR3 DNA: TGCAGCGTTGAGGGAGTATGGGAGACAGGGAACACTGAAGCTTTCTTT
CDR3 protein: CSVEGVWETGNTEAFF

J gene: TRBJ1-2
D gene: NA
V gene: TRBV15
clone size: many
CDR3 DNA: TGTGCCACCAGCAGAGAACGGTCGGATTGGGAGACATATGGCTACACCTTC
CDR3 protein: CATSRERSDWETYGYTF

J gene: TRBJ2-7
D gene: TRBD1
V gene: TRBV7-9
clone size: many
CDR3 DNA: TGTGCCAGCAGCTCCGACAGGGGCCACGAGCAGTACTTC
CDR3 protein: CASSSDRGHEQYF